A single sample gave rise to the 14 T cell receptor beta chains below, sequenced in a study of shared clonotypes between healthy human individuals. Clones were read by immunoSEQ multiplex PCR, and TCRdb kept only the in-frame ones, dropping some. The sample consists of roughly 2.5 million clones, roughly 92% of them appearing once. The source material was naive CD4+ T cells sorted from blood. The subset: CD45RA+ positively selected. These receptors originate from a young man in good health.

On this clone: The sample contains more than one DNA sequence encoding this CDR3. This chain links TRBV10-3 with TRBJ2-5, with D hard to call. V was shortened by 0 bases and J by 4 bases, with 6 bases between the two germline ends. CDR3 size: 13 residues. CDR1 is ENHRY and CDR2 is SYGVKD in the germline V gene. In nucleotides, the CDR3 is TGTGCCATCAGTGAGTCAGATCCAGAGACCCAGTACTTC. Translation gives CAISESDPETQYF.

J is TRBJ2-5 and V is TRBV6-5, with 12 bases aligning to TRBD2. Trimming at V came to 5 bases and at J to 5 bases, leaving 6 bases not matched to a gene. The CDR3 is made up of 15 amino acids. Germline CDR1 reads MNHEY; CDR2 reads SVGAGI. The CDR3 spells CASSHRTSGTETQYF. DNA of the CDR3: TGTGCCAGCAGTCATAGGACTAGCGGGACTGAGACCCAGTACTTC.

This clone was observed a single time. V gene TRBV6-1 combines with J gene TRBJ2-2, with D possibly matching TRBD1 (6 bases). Germline loops: CDR1 MNHNS, CDR2 SASEGT. V was clipped by 4 bases and J by 3 bases, with 12 bases between them. The CDR3 is 15 residues long. DNA for the CDR3: TGTGCCAGCAGTGCCCGACAGGTACACACCGGGGAGCTGTTTTTT. This gives the protein CASSARQVHTGELFF.

The genes are TRBV27 and TRBJ2-3; D may be TRBD2 (6 bases). The CDR3 covers 14 residues. Trimming pared 2 bases from V and 6 bases from J, leaving 12 bases between. Germline V gene lookup returns CDR1 MNHEY and CDR2 SMNVEV (reference sequence). CDR3 bases: TGTGCCAGCAGTTTACCGGGAGTAGGTGATACGCAGTATTTT. It is translated as CASSLPGVGDTQYF.

This rearrangement joins TRBV7-2 to TRBJ2-3; a possible D gene is TRBD2 (6 bases). With 2 bases removed from V and 8 bases from J, the gap between germline ends came to 8 bases. The CDR3 runs 12 residues. The V gene's germline CDR1 is SGHTA and CDR2 FQGNSA. This chain's CDR3 is CASSLLGGTQYF. As DNA, the CDR3 is TGTGCCAGCAGCTTATTGGGAGGTACGCAGTATTTT.

The chain uses TRBV5-1 and TRBJ1-4; 7 bases are a match to TRBD1. This CDR3 is 17 amino acids long. With 0 bases clipped from V and 0 bases from J, the junction kept 5 bases outside the gene matches. CDR1 and CDR2 (germline): SGHRS, YFSETQ. The CDR3 DNA reads as TGCGCCAGCAGCTTGGCCGGGACAGTCGCAACTAATGAAAAACTGTTTTTT. This sequence encodes CASSLAGTVATNEKLFF.

The chain recombines TRBV5-8 with TRBJ2-3, with TRBD1 matching 8 bases. The ends lost 2 bases at V and 6 bases at J; junction bases unmatched: 2. Germline CDR1 and CDR2: SGHTS and YDEGEE. The CDR3 is 13 residues long. CDR3 DNA sequence: TGTGCCAGCAGCTTAAACAGGGGGGATACGCAGTATTTT. Protein: CASSLNRGDTQYF.

This clone was seen a handful of times. The CDR3 is CASTLTDEKLFF. CDR3 nucleotide sequence: TGTGCCAGCACCTTGACAGATGAAAAACTGTTTTTT. The chain links TRBV2 to TRBJ1-4, with D perhaps matching TRBD1 (5 bases). The CDR3 has 12 amino acids. Germline V gene lookup returns CDR1 SNHLY and CDR2 FYNNEI. The V end was cut by 7 bases, the J end by 6 bases, with 9 bases between.

V usage is TRBV30 and J usage is TRBJ2-6; D is possibly TRBD2 (6 bases). The ends were cut back, 4 bases at V and 2 bases at J, with 12 bases in the middle. The CDR3 is made up of 15 amino acids. The V gene's germline CDR1 is GTSNPN and CDR2 SVGIG (reference sequence). Written as DNA, the CDR3 is TGTGCCTGGACCACGTGGGGGGCTGGGGCCAACGTCCTGACTTTC. This sequence encodes CAWTTWGAGANVLTF.

Note on this clone: This CDR3 is also generated by other DNA sequences in the sample. The chain recombines TRBV6-5 with TRBJ2-7; D is uncertain. The CDR3 spans 11 residues. The V end lost 4 bases, the J end lost 2 bases, and 3 bases lay between the germline ends. CDR1 and CDR2 (germline): MNHEY, SVGAGI. CDR3: CASSSPYEQYF. The CDR3 DNA reads TGTGCCAGCAGTTCACCCTACGAGCAGTACTTC.

This chain connects TRBV7-2 to TRBJ2-3, with TRBD1 matching 7 bases. Trimming at V came to 2 bases and at J to 1 base, leaving 12 bases not matched to a gene. Germline lookup yields CDR1 SGHTA and CDR2 FQGNSA. CDR3 length: 18 residues. The CDR3 DNA follows: TGTGCCAGCAGCTTACGCGGGCAGGGGGTTTTAGGCACAGATACGCAGTATTTT. Its protein product is CASSLRGQGVLGTDTQYF.

The chain couples TRBV5-6 to TRBJ2-7, with 11 bases that match TRBD1. Germline V gene sequence: CDR1 SGHDT, CDR2 YYEEEE. CDR3 size: 13 residues. With V trimmed by 5 bases and J by 7 bases, 5 bases remained unmatched. This chain's CDR3 is CASSQDRGLEQYF. The CDR3 nucleotides read TGTGCCAGCAGTCAGGACAGGGGGCTTGAGCAGTACTTC. Drawing the rest from reference TRBV5-6 and TRBJ2-7, the complete variable domain is DAGVTQSPTHLIKTRGQQVTLRCSPKSGHDTVSWYQQALGQGPQFIFQYYEEEERQRGNFPDRFSGHQFPNYSSELNVNALLLGDSALYLCASSQDRGLEQYFGPGTRLTVT.

V and J are TRBV4-1 and TRBJ1-1, with D unclear. The CDR3 length is 14 residues. Trimming left V 3 bases short and J 3 bases short, with 11 bases between. Germline loops: CDR1 MGHRA, CDR2 YSYEKL. The CDR3 reads CASSQVREYTEAFF. The CDR3 region has the DNA TGCGCCAGCAGCCAGGTGAGAGAATACACTGAAGCTTTCTTT.

The J gene is TRBJ2-7, the V gene TRBV2; 7 bases map to TRBD1. There are 13 residues in the CDR3. V lost 6 bases and J lost 2; bases outside the gene matches: 4. Germline V lookup: CDR1 SNHLY, CDR2 FYNNEI. CDR3 bases: TGTGCCAGCAGGATAGGGGGCACCTACGAGCAGTACTTC. This sequence encodes CASRIGGTYEQYF.